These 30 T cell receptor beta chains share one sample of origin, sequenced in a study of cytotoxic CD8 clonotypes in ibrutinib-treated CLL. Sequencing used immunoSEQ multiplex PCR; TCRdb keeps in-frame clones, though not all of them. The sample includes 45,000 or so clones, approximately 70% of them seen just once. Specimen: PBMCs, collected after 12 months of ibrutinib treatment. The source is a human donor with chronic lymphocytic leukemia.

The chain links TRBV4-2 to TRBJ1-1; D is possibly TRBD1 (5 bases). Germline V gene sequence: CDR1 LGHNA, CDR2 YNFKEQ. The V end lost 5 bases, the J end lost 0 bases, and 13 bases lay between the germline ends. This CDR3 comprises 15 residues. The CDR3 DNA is TGTGCCAGCAGCATGGGCGGGGGTATGAACACTGAAGCTTTCTTT. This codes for CASSMGGGMNTEAFF.

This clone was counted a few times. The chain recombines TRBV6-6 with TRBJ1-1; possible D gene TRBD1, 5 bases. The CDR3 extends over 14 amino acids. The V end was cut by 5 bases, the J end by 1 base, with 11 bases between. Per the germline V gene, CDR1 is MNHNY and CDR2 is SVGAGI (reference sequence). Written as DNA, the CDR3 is TGTGCCAGCAGTCCCGACGGGACGAACACTGAAGCTTTCTTT. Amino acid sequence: CASSPDGTNTEAFF.

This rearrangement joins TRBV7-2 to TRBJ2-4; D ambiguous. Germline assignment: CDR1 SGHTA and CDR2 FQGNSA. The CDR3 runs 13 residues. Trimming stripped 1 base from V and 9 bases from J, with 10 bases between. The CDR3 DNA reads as TGTGCCAGCAGCTTAGATCGCTTTAGCATTCAGTACTTC. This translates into CASSLDRFSIQYF.

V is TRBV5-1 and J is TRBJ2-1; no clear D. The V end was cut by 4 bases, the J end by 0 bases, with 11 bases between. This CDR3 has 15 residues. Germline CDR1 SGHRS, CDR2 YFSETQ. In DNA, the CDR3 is TGCGCCAGCAGCCTCGACGTGGGCTCCTACAATGAGCAGTTCTTC. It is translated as CASSLDVGSYNEQFF. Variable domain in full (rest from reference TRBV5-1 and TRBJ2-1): KAGVTQTPRYLIKTRGQQVTLSCSPISGHRSVSWYQQTPGQGLQFLFEYFSETQRNKGNFPGRFSGRQFSNSRSEMNVSTLELGDSALYLCASSLDVGSYNEQFFGPGTRLTVL.

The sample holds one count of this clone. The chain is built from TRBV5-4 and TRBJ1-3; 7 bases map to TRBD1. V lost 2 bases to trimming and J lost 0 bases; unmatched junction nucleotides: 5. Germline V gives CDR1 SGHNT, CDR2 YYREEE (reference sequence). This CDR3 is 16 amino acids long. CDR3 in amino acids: CASSFFNRGSGNTIYF. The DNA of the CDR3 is TGTGCCAGCAGCTTTTTTAACAGGGGCTCTGGAAACACCATATATTTT.

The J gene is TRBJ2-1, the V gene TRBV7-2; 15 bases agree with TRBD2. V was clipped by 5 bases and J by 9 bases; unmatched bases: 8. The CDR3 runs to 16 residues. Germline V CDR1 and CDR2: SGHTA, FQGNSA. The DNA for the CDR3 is TGTGCCAGCAGCCCCGGACTAGCGGGGGGGGTGAGTGAGCAGTTCTTC. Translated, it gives CASSPGLAGGVSEQFF.

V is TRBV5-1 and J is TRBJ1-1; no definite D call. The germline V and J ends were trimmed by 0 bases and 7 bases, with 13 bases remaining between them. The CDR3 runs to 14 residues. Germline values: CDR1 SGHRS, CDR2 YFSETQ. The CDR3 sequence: CASSLEHSKLEAFF. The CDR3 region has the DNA TGCGCCAGCAGCTTGGAGCATTCTAAGCTTGAAGCTTTCTTT.

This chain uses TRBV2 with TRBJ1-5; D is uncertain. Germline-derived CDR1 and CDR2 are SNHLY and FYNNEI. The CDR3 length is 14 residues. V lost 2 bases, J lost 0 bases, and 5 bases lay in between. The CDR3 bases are TGTGCCAGCAGTGAAACGAATAGCAATCAGCCCCAGCATTTT. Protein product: CASSETNSNQPQHF.

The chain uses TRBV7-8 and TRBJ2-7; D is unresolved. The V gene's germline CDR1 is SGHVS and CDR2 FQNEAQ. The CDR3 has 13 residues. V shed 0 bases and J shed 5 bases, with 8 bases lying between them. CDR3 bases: TGTGCCAGCAGCTTAGCTTTGGCCCACGAGCAGTACTTC. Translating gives CASSLALAHEQYF.

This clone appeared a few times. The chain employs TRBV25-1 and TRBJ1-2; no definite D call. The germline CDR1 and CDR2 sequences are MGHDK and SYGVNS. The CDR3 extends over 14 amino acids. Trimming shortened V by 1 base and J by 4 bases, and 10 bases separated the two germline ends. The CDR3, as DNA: TGTGCCAGCAGTGAATCGAGGGCCAGCTATGGCTACACCTTC. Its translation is CASSESRASYGYTF.

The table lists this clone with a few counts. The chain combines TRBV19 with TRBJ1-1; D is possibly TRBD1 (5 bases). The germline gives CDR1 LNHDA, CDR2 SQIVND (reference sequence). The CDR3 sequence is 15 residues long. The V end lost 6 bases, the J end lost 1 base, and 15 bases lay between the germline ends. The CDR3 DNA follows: TGTGCCAGTAGGCCGGGACTTCAGGGGAACACTGAAGCTTTCTTT. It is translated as CASRPGLQGNTEAFF.

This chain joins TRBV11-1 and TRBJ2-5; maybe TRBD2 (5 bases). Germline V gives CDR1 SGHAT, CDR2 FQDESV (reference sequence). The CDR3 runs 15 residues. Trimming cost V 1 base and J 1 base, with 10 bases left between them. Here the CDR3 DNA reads TGTGCCAGCAGCTTAGGCCCGGGAAGCCAAGAGACCCAGTACTTC. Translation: CASSLGPGSQETQYF.

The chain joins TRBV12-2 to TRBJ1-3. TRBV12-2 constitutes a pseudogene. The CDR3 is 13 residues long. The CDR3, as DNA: TGTGAAGTCGCTTCAGAGTATGGAAACACCATATATTTT. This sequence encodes CEVASEYGNTIYF.

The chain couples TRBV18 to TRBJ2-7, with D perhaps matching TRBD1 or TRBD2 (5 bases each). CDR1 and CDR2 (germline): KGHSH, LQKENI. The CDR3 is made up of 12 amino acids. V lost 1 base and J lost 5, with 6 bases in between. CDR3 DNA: TGTGCCAGCTCACCACTGGGGGACGAGCAGTACTTC. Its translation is CASSPLGDEQYF.

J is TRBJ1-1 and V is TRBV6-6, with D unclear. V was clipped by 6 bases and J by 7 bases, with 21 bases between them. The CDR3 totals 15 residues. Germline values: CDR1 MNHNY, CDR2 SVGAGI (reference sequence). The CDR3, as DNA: TGTGCCAGCAGCCACGGGCGCCGAGGGAGAGGTGAAGCTTTCTTT. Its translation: CASSHGRRGRGEAFF.

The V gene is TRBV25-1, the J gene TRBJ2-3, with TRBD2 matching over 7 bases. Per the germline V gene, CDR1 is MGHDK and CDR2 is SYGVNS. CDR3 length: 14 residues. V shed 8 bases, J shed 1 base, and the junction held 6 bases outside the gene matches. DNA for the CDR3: TGTGCCAGCGCCAGCGGGATTCGCACAGATACGCAGTATTTT. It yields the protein CASASGIRTDTQYF.

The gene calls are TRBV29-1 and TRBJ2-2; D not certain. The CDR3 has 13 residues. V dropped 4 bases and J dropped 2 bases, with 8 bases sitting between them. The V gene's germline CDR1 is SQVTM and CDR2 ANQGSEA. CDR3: CSVGQANTGELFF. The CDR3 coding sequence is TGCAGCGTTGGGCAGGCAAACACCGGGGAGCTGTTTTTT.

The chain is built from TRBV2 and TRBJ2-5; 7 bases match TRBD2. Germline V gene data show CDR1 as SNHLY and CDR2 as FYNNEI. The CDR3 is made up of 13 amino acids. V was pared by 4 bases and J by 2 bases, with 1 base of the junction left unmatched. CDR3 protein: CASSGTRQETQYF. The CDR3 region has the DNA TGTGCCAGCAGTGGGACTAGGCAAGAGACCCAGTACTTC.

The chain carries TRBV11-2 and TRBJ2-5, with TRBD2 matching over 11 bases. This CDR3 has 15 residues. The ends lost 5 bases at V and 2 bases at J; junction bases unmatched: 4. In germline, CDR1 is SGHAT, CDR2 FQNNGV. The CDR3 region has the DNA TGTGCCAGCAGCCGGACTAGCGGGTGGCAAGAGACCCAGTACTTC. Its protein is CASSRTSGWQETQYF.

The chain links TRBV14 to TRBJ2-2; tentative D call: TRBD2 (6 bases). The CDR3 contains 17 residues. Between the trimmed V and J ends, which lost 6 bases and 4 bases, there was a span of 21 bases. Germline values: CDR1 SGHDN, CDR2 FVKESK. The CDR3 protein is CASRPGTQIRGTGELFF. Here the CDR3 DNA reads TGTGCCAGCAGACCCGGGACTCAAATACGGGGCACCGGGGAGCTGTTTTTT.

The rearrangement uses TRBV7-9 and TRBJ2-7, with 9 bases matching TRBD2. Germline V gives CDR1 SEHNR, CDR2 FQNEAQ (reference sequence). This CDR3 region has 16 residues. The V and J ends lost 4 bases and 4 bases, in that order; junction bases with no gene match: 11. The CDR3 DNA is TGTGCCAGCAGCTCCCTCGGGGGTAGCGGGAGTTACGAGCAGTACTTC. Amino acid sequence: CASSSLGGSGSYEQYF.

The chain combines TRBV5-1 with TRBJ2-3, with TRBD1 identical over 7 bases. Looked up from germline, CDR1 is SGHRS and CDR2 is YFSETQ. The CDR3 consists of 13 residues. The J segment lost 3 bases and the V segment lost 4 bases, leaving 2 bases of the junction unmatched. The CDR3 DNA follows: TGCGCCAGCAGCGGGACAGTAACAGATACGCAGTATTTT. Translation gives CASSGTVTDTQYF.

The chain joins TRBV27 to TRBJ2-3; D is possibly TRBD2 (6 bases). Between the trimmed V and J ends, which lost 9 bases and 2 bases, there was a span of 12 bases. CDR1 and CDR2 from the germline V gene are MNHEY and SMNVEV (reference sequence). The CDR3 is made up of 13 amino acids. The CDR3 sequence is CASSGFDTDTQYF. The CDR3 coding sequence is TGTGCCAGTAGCGGATTCGACACAGATACGCAGTATTTT.

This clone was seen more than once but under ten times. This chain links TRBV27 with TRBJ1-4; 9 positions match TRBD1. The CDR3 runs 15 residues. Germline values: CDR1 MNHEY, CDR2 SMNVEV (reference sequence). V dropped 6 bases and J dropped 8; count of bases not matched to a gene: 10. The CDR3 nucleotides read TGTGCCAGCAGATGGGGACAGGGTGAATCGGAAAAACTGTTTTTT. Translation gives CASRWGQGESEKLFF.

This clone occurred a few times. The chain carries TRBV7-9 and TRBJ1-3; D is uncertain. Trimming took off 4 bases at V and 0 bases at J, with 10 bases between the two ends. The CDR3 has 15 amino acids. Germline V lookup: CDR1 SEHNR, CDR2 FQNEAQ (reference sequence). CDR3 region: CASSSTRYSGNTIYF. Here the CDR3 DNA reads TGTGCCAGCAGCTCCACTCGCTACTCTGGAAACACCATATATTTT.

The CDR3 DNA sequence: TGTGCCAGCGGAAGCGGACAGGGAGACTACGAGCAGTACTTC. Protein: CASGSGQGDYEQYF. The chain has TRBV4-2 and TRBJ2-7, with 8 positions matching TRBD1. Germline assignment: CDR1 LGHNA and CDR2 YNFKEQ. The CDR3 loop spans 14 amino acids. V gave up 8 bases and J gave up 3 bases; unmatched junction bases: 9.

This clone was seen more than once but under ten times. This chain's CDR3 is CASRAGGGGANVLTF. DNA for the CDR3: TGTGCCAGTAGGGCAGGGGGTGGTGGGGCCAACGTCCTGACTTTC. The chain employs TRBV19 and TRBJ2-6; 7 bases fit TRBD1. The CDR3 is 15 amino acids. V shed 6 bases, J shed 3 bases, and the junction held 5 bases outside the gene matches. Germline V lookup: CDR1 LNHDA, CDR2 SQIVND (reference sequence).

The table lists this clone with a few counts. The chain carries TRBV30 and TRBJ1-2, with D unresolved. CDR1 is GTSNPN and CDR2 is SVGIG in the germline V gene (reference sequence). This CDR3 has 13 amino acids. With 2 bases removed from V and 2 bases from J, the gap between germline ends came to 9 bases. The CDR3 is CAWSLGTNYGYTF. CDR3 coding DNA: TGTGCCTGGAGTCTTGGCACCAACTATGGCTACACCTTC. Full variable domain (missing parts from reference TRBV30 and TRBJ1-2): SQTIHQWPATLVQPVGSPLSLECTVEGTSNPNLYWYRQAAGRGLQLLFYSVGIGQISSEVPQNLSASRPQDRQFILSSKKLLLSDSGFYLCAWSLGTNYGYTFGSGTRLTVV.

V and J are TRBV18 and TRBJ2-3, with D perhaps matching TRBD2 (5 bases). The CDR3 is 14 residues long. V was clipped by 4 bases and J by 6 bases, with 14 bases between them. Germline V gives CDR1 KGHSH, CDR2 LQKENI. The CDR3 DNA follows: TGTGCCAGCTCACTAACGGGGTCCAGGGATACGCAGTATTTT. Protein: CASSLTGSRDTQYF.

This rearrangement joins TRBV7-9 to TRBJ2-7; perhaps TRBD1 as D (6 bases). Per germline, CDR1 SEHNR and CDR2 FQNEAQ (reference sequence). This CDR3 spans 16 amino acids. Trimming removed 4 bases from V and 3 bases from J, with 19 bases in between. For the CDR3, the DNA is TGTGCCAGCAGCTCCTACGACACCCCAGGGGACTACGAGCAGTACTTC. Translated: CASSSYDTPGDYEQYF.